This record covers a single T cell receptor beta chain. As yet, its antigen is unknown. Other DNA sequences within the sample encode an identical CDR3. Blood was collected once per donor into heparin, averaging about 120 mL. The data stem from a study of beta chain features in type 1 diabetes. Looking at the study overall: Patients looked much like healthy donors when it came to age, gender and cell yields. Findings of the study overall: For type 1 diabetes patients, VDJ junctions showed fewer insertions and more deletions. Sampled from patients, naive, central memory and Treg TCRB repertoires appeared more similar than those sampled from healthy donors.

Since all of the isolated RNA was reverse transcribed, expressed TCRB transcripts were what got sequenced. The method was immunoSEQ multiplex PCR; TCRdb's version includes in-frame clones alone and lacks a portion of them. The data contain 150,000 to 200,000 clones, 13% of them singletons. V lost 0 bases and J lost 5; bases outside the gene matches: 2. The CDR3 consists of 15 residues. The germline CDR1 and CDR2 sequences are MGHRA and YSYEKL. The V call is TRBV4-1, the J call TRBJ2-5, with 11 bases matching TRBD1. This TCR was sampled from a woman under 30 in good health. The source material was central memory CD4+ T cells from blood. The CDR3 sequence: CASSQDGTGGETQYF. The CDR3 DNA follows: TGCGCCAGCAGCCAAGACGGGACAGGGGGTGAGACCCAGTACTTC.